This TCR beta chain was identified during a study of shared clonotypes between healthy human individuals. Remarks on this clone: Its antigen is not known.

The germline CDR1 and CDR2 sequences are LNHNV and YYDKDF (reference sequence). V shed 4 bases and J 3 bases; nucleotides not matched to a gene: 8. This CDR3 region has 16 residues. Study findings and constraints: Non-shared clonotypes showed lower generation probabilities than clonotypes common to all four donors. Although depth was large, rarefaction showed that sequencing of the sorted subsets was incomplete.

Authors' data handling: ImmunoSEQ junction-only sequences lacked quality scores, so their filtering differed. Profiled with immunoSEQ multiplex PCR; TCRdb holds only in-frame clones, not every one. V, J and clone size derive from that table, while D and trimming were established from the DNA sequence. The data show about 1.5 million clones, roughly 96% seen once. The genes are TRBV15 and TRBJ1-4; 7 nucleotides line up with TRBD1. This TCR was sampled from a man in his thirties or forties in good health. Sequenced material: naive CD4+ T cells sorted from blood. As to subset: CD45RA+ positively selected. This CDR3 reads CATSKQRTGPNEKLFF. CDR3 coding DNA: TGTGCCACCAGCAAGCAAAGGACAGGACCTAATGAAAAACTGTTTTTT.